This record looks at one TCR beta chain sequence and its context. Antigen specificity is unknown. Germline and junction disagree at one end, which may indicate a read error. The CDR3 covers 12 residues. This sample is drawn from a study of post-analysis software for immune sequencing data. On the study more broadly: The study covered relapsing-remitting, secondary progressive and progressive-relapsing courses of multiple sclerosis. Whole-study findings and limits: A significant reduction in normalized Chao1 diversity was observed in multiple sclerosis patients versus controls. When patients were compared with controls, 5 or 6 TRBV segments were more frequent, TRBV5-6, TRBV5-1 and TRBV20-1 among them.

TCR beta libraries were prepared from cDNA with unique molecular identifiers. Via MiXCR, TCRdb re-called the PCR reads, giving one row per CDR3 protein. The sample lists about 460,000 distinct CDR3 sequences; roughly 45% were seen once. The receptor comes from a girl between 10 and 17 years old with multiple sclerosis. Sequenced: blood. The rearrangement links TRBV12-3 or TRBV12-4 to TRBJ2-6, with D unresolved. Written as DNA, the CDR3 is TGTGCCAGCAGCCTCCCCCACGGAGTCCCGACTTTC. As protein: CASSLPHGVPTF.